The 25 T cell receptor beta chains presented below share a single source sample, sequenced in a study of cytomegalovirus exposure and HLA in healthy donors. PCR was performed using 60 Vbeta and 13 Jbeta primers. The assay was immunoSEQ multiplex PCR, and TCRdb's table has in-frame clones only and misses some. The repertoire holds 90,000 to 120,000 clones, approximately 79% seen once, with 14% in the top ten. Sequenced sample: PBMCs. The receptors shown here come from a middle-aged woman in good health and CMV-seropositive.

V gene TRBV27 combines with J gene TRBJ2-3; tentatively, D is TRBD1 (5 bases). Germline loops: CDR1 MNHEY, CDR2 SMNVEV (reference sequence). This CDR3 is 13 amino acids long. The V end was cut by 2 bases, the J end by 3 bases, with 6 bases between. CDR3 DNA: TGTGCCAGCAGTTTAGCAGGGACAGATACGCAGTATTTT. Translation: CASSLAGTDTQYF.

V usage is TRBV5-1 and J usage is TRBJ1-2; TRBD1 might be the D (6 bases). From germline, CDR1 is SGHRS and CDR2 YFSETQ. Trimming pared 4 bases from V and 8 bases from J, leaving 18 bases between. This CDR3 region has 14 residues. The CDR3 DNA sequence: TGCGCCAGCAGCACCATATTCAGGGGACGGGGCTACACCTTC. Translating gives CASSTIFRGRGYTF.

The V and J genes are TRBV30 and TRBJ1-1; D gene ambiguous. CDR3 size: 13 residues. The germline gives CDR1 GTSNPN, CDR2 SVGIG (reference sequence). Trimming removed 3 bases from V and 1 base from J, with 9 bases in between. DNA for the CDR3: TGTGCCTGGAGCTTGGGCAGGAACACTGAAGCTTTCTTT. Its translation: CAWSLGRNTEAFF.

The J gene is TRBJ1-2, the V gene TRBV13, with 10 nucleotides matching TRBD1. J lost 3 bases, V lost 3 bases, and 4 bases had no gene match. From germline, CDR1 is PRHDT and CDR2 FYEKMQ (reference sequence). This CDR3 has 15 residues. The CDR3 nucleotides are TGTGCCAGCAGCTTTGGGACAGGGGACTACTATGGCTACACCTTC. It yields the protein CASSFGTGDYYGYTF.

This sequence joins TRBV5-4 and TRBJ1-6; D remains unclear. The germline gives CDR1 SGHNT, CDR2 YYREEE (reference sequence). V was cut by 3 bases and J by 7 bases, with 14 bases left in between. This CDR3 is 15 amino acids long. As DNA, the CDR3 is TGTGCCAGCAGCTCACCTCGGGATGAGAATTCACCCCTCCACTTT. Protein: CASSSPRDENSPLHF.

J is TRBJ1-1 and V is TRBV5-1, with D possibly matching TRBD1 (6 bases). The CDR3 is 14 residues long. Germline V CDR1 and CDR2: SGHRS, YFSETQ. Trimming pared 2 bases from V and 1 base from J, leaving 9 bases between. The CDR3 DNA reads as TGCGCCAGCAGCTTAGCAGGGGAGAACACTGAAGCTTTCTTT. This encodes CASSLAGENTEAFF.

CDR3 in DNA: TGTGCCAGCAGTGAAGCTAAATGGGCGGGGAACACTGAAGCTTTCTTT. Its translation: CASSEAKWAGNTEAFF. This chain joins TRBV2 and TRBJ1-1; D gene uncertain. In germline, CDR1 is SNHLY, CDR2 FYNNEI. Trimming removed 0 bases at V and 1 base at J, with 12 bases between. The CDR3 has 16 amino acids. Together with reference TRBV2 and TRBJ1-1, the CDR3 gives the full variable domain: EPEVTQTPSHQVTQMGQEVILRCVPISNHLYFYWYRQILGQKVEFLVSFYNNEISEKSEIFDDQFSVERPDGSNFTLKIRSTKLEDSAMYFCASSEAKWAGNTEAFFGQGTRLTVV.

The chain links TRBV9 to TRBJ1-1; D remains ambiguous. The CDR3 is made up of 13 amino acids. Trimming removed 4 bases from V and 9 bases from J, with 16 bases in between. Germline V CDR1 and CDR2: SGDLS, YYNGEE. The CDR3 here is CASSPAAWTQAFF. The CDR3 region has the DNA TGTGCCAGCAGCCCAGCGGCGTGGACCCAAGCTTTCTTT. Based on the CDR3 plus reference TRBV9 and TRBJ1-1, the full variable domain is DSGVTQTPKHLITATGQRVTLRCSPRSGDLSVYWYQQSLDQGLQFLIQYYNGEERAKGNILERFSAQQFPDLHSELNLSSLELGDSALYFCASSPAAWTQAFFGQGTRLTVV.

The chain is built from TRBV10-2 and TRBJ2-2; 9 bases map to TRBD2. The CDR3 spans 13 residues. Germline lookup yields CDR1 WSHSY and CDR2 SAAADI. V was clipped by 7 bases and J by 7 bases; unmatched bases: 4. The CDR3 loop reads CASTGTSRGELFF. The CDR3 bases are TGCGCCAGCACCGGGACTAGCCGCGGGGAGCTGTTTTTT.

The chain links TRBV6-6 to TRBJ1-1, with 8 bases identical to TRBD1. The germline CDR1 and CDR2 sequences are MNHNY and SVGAGI (reference sequence). Trimming at V came to 0 bases and at J to 7 bases, leaving 7 bases not matched to a gene. CDR3 length: 15 amino acids. The DNA for the CDR3 is TGTGCCAGCAGTTACTCGGGCAGGGGGCAGAGTGAAGCTTTCTTT. Encoded protein: CASSYSGRGQSEAFF.

The chain joins TRBV9 to TRBJ2-3, with 7 bases aligning to TRBD2. The CDR3 length is 16 residues. V dropped 4 bases and J dropped 0; count of bases not matched to a gene: 8. Germline-derived CDR1 and CDR2 are SGDLS and YYNGEE. The CDR3 loop is CASSKAASGSTDTQYF. The CDR3 DNA follows: TGTGCCAGCAGCAAAGCGGCTAGCGGAAGCACAGATACGCAGTATTTT. Complete variable domain (other parts from reference TRBV9 and TRBJ2-3): DSGVTQTPKHLITATGQRVTLRCSPRSGDLSVYWYQQSLDQGLQFLIQYYNGEERAKGNILERFSAQQFPDLHSELNLSSLELGDSALYFCASSKAASGSTDTQYFGPGTRLTVL.

This clone appeared once. Within the sample, other DNA sequences also encode this same CDR3. This chain connects TRBV25-1 to TRBJ1-5; maybe TRBD1 (5 bases). CDR1 is MGHDK, CDR2 SYGVNS, per germline. Trimming cost V 2 bases and J 4 bases, with 6 bases left between them. The length of the CDR3 is 13 residues. CDR3 in amino acids: CASSETGNQPQHF. CDR3 nucleotides: TGTGCCAGCAGTGAAACAGGTAATCAGCCCCAGCATTTT.

The chain joins TRBV2 to TRBJ1-2, with no clear D. V was clipped by 3 bases and J by 2 bases, with 13 bases between them. Germline CDR1 is SNHLY and CDR2 is FYNNEI. This CDR3 has 15 residues. The CDR3 DNA reads TGTGCCAGCAGTGACCCGGGGAGCGGGAACTATGGCTACACCTTC. It yields the protein CASSDPGSGNYGYTF.

There are a few counts of this clone. The chain is built from TRBV6-5 and TRBJ1-4; TRBD1 aligns across 7 bases. Germline lookup yields CDR1 MNHEY and CDR2 SVGAGI. V lost 6 bases to trimming and J lost 8 bases; unmatched junction nucleotides: 6. The CDR3 sequence is 13 residues long. The CDR3 region is CASRRGRGEKLFF. In nucleotides, the CDR3 is TGTGCCAGCAGAAGGGGGCGCGGGGAAAAACTGTTTTTT.

This clone was seen only once. The chain joins TRBV6-5 to TRBJ1-1, with no clear D. The germline V and J ends were trimmed by 3 bases and 0 bases, with 11 bases remaining between them. The CDR3 totals 15 residues. Germline assignment: CDR1 MNHEY and CDR2 SVGAGI. The CDR3 here is CASSYIANMNTEAFF. CDR3 in DNA: TGTGCCAGCAGTTATATAGCCAACATGAACACTGAAGCTTTCTTT.

The chain employs TRBV19 and TRBJ2-5; D is uncertain. The V and J ends lost 1 base and 5 bases respectively, with 11 bases between them. This CDR3 is built from 14 residues. The germline V gene encodes CDR1 LNHDA and CDR2 SQIVND (reference sequence). CDR3 sequence: CASSIGSTRETQYF. CDR3 bases: TGTGCCAGTAGTATAGGGTCGACGAGGGAGACCCAGTACTTC.

This clone was detected only a few times. This chain joins TRBV4-3 and TRBJ2-6, with 7 bases identical to TRBD1. The CDR3 is 18 amino acids. CDR1 and CDR2 from the germline V gene are LGHNA and YSLEER. V lost 4 bases to trimming and J lost 2 bases; unmatched junction nucleotides: 11. In DNA, the CDR3 is TGCGCCAGCAGCCGTCAGGGACAGTCGTCGCCTGGGGCCAACGTCCTGACTTTC. Amino acid sequence: CASSRQGQSSPGANVLTF.

The chain has TRBV20-1 and TRBJ1-1; D may be TRBD1 (6 bases). The germline V gene encodes CDR1 DFQATT and CDR2 SNEGSKA (reference sequence). This CDR3 has 11 amino acids. CDR3 region: CSRAGDTEAFF. The CDR3 DNA sequence: TGCAGCCGAGCAGGGGACACTGAAGCTTTCTTT.

This clone was seen just once. The chain uses TRBV4-3 and TRBJ1-2; a possible D gene is TRBD1 (5 bases). The germline V gene has CDR1 LGHNA and CDR2 YSLEER. This CDR3 has 15 residues. Trimming cost V 0 bases and J 2 bases, with 10 bases left between them. The CDR3 here is CASSQEAGPNYGYTF. The CDR3 bases are TGCGCCAGCAGCCAAGAAGCAGGGCCCAACTATGGCTACACCTTC.

The chain is built from TRBV30 and TRBJ1-1; a weak D match, TRBD1 (5 bases). CDR1 is GTSNPN, CDR2 SVGIG, per germline (reference sequence). The V end lost 1 base, the J end lost 6 bases, and 12 bases lay between the germline ends. The CDR3 contains 13 residues. The CDR3 nucleotides are TGTGCCTGGAGTGACAGGCGTCTCTCTGAAGCTTTCTTT. This gives the protein CAWSDRRLSEAFF.

V usage is TRBV5-1 and J usage is TRBJ2-2; TRBD1 agrees at 9 bases. Germline lookup yields CDR1 SGHRS and CDR2 YFSETQ. J gave up 0 bases and V 5 bases, and 11 bases lay outside the gene matches. The length of the CDR3 is 18 residues. DNA for the CDR3: TGCGCCAGCAGAAGGGGACAGGGTACTTACGCGAACACCGGGGAGCTGTTTTTT. Translation: CASRRGQGTYANTGELFF.

This chain connects TRBV27 to TRBJ2-1; 8 nucleotides agree with TRBD2. With V trimmed by 2 bases and J by 9 bases, 3 bases remained unmatched. The CDR3 has 13 amino acids. Germline lookup yields CDR1 MNHEY and CDR2 SMNVEV (reference sequence). CDR3 region: CASSLLAGGEQFF. The CDR3 nucleotides read TGTGCCAGCAGTTTACTGGCGGGGGGTGAGCAGTTCTTC.

The chain carries TRBV2 and TRBJ1-2, with D possibly TRBD1 on 5 matching bases. The ends were cut back, 6 bases at V and 4 bases at J, with 15 bases in the middle. Per germline, CDR1 SNHLY and CDR2 FYNNEI. This CDR3 is built from 14 residues. The CDR3 DNA is TGTGCCAGCAGCTCTCGGGGGGATCGCTATGGCTACACCTTC. Amino acids: CASSSRGDRYGYTF.

This clone came up once. The chain carries TRBV13 and TRBJ1-2; 8 bases agree with TRBD1. CDR1 and CDR2 from the germline V gene are PRHDT and FYEKMQ (reference sequence). V was clipped by 4 bases and J by 6 bases; unmatched bases: 10. There are 15 residues in the CDR3. The CDR3 protein is CASSSRQGSRDGYTF. In DNA form, the CDR3 reads TGTGCCAGCAGCTCGCGACAGGGGAGTCGCGATGGCTACACCTTC.

The rearrangement uses TRBV2 and TRBJ1-2; 8 bases are shared with TRBD1. In germline, CDR1 is SNHLY, CDR2 FYNNEI. The CDR3 is made up of 12 amino acids. The V and J ends lost 5 bases and 7 bases, in that order; junction bases with no gene match: 3. CDR3 sequence reads: CASSQGARGYTF. The CDR3 DNA follows: TGTGCCAGCAGTCAGGGGGCGCGTGGCTACACCTTC.